This record concerns one TCR beta chain sequence. Clones were read by immunoSEQ multiplex PCR, and TCRdb kept only the in-frame ones, dropping some. This table holds 250,000 or so clones, around 86% found once. The record originates from a study of blood T cell repertoires in COVID-19. Everyone who took part was 18 to 89 years old, and they came from fewer than 25 US areas. Germline V gene lookup returns CDR1 SQVTM and CDR2 ANQGSEA. This CDR3 region has 15 residues. After removal of 7 bases from V and 6 bases from J, the junction contained 9 bases not matched to a gene. Sequencing used PBMCs or T cells enriched from blood (not recorded which). V usage is TRBV29-1 and J usage is TRBJ2-3; the match to TRBD2 covers 14 bases. The receptor was derived from a woman aged 18-29 years who had recovered from COVID-19. CDR3 nucleotides: TGCAGCGCCATTGGACTAGCGGGAGGCAGGGATACGCAGTATTTT. Its protein product is CSAIGLAGGRDTQYF.